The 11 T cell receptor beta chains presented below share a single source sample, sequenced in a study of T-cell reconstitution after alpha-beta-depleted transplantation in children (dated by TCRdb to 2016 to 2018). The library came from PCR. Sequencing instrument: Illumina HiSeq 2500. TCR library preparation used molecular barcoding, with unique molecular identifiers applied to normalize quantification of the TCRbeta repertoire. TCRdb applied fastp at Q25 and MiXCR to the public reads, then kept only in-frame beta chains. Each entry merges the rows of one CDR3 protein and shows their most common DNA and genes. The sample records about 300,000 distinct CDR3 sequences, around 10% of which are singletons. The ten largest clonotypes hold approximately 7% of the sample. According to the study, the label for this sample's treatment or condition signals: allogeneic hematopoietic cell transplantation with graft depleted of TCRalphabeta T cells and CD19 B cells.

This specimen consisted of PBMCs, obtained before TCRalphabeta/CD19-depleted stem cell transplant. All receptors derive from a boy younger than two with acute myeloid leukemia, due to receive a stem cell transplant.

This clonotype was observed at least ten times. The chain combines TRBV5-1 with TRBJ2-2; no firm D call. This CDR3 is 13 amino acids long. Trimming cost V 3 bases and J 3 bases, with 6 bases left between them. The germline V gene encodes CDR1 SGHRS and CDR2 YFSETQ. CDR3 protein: CASSSGHTGELFF. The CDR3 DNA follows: TGCGCCAGCAGCTCCGGTCACACCGGGGAGCTGTTTTTT.

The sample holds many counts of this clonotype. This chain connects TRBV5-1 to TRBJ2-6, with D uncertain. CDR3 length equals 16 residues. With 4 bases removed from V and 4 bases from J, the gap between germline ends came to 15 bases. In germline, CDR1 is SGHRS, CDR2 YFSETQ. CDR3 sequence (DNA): TGCGCCAGCAGCCCCAACCGAAACCCAGGGGCCAACGTCCTGACTTTC. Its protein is CASSPNRNPGANVLTF.

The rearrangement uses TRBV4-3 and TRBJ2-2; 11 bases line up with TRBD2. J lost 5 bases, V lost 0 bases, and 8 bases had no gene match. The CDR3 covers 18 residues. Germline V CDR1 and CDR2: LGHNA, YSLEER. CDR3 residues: CASSQDPGSSGRTGELFF. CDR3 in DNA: TGCGCCAGCAGCCAAGACCCCGGATCTAGCGGGAGGACCGGGGAGCTGTTTTTT.

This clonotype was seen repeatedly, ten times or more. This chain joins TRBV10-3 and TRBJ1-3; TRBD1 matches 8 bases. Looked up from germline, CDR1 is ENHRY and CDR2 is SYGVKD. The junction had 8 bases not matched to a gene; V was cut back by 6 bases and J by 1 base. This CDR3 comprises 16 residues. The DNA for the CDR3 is TGTGCCATCAGCGGTGACAGGGGAGGTTCTGGAAACACCATATATTTT. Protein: CAISGDRGGSGNTIYF.

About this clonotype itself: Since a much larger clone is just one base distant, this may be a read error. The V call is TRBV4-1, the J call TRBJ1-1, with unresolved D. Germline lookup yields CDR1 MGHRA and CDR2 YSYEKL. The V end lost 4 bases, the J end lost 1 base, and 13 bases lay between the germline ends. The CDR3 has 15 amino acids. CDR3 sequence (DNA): TGCGCCAGCAGCCTAACCACTCGGGCGAACACTGAAGCTTTCTTT. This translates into CASSLTTRANTEAFF.

The CDR3, as DNA: TGTGCCACCAGTGCCGGAACCCTGGCGGGTGAGACCCAGTACTTC. Translation: CATSAGTLAGETQYF. The V call is TRBV24-1, the J call TRBJ2-5; a possible D gene is TRBD2 (5 bases). Germline V CDR1 and CDR2: KGHDR, SFDVKD. The V end lost 5 bases, the J end lost 5 bases, and 17 bases lay between the germline ends. The CDR3 sequence is 15 residues long.

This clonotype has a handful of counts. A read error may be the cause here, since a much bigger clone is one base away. Here the CDR3 reads CASSLAGTEAYEQYF. The CDR3 DNA sequence: TGCGCCAGCAGCTTGGCCGGGACAGAGGCCTACGAGCAGTACTTC. The chain links TRBV5-1 to TRBJ2-7; TRBD1 matches 7 bases. V lost 0 bases to trimming and J lost 2 bases; unmatched junction nucleotides: 5. The germline gives CDR1 SGHRS, CDR2 YFSETQ. CDR3 length: 15 amino acids.

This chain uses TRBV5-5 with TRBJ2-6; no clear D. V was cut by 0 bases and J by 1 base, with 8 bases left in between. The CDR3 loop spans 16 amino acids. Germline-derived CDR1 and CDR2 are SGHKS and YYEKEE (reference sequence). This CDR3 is CASSLAFQSGANVLTF. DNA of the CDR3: TGTGCCAGCAGCTTGGCTTTCCAGTCTGGGGCCAACGTCCTGACTTTC. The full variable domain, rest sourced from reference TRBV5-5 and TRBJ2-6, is DAGVTQSPTHLIKTRGQQVTLRCSPISGHKSVSWYQQVLGQGPQFIFQYYEKEERGRGNFPDRFSARQFPNYSSELNVNALLLGDSALYLCASSLAFQSGANVLTFGAGSRLTVL.

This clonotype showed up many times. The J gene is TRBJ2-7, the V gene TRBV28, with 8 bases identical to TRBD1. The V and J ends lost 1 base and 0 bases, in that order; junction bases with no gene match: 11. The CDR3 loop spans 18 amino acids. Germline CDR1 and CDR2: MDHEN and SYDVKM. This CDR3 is CASSLYPHPGQVSYEQYF. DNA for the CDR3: TGTGCCAGCAGTTTATATCCCCACCCGGGACAGGTCTCCTACGAGCAGTACTTC.

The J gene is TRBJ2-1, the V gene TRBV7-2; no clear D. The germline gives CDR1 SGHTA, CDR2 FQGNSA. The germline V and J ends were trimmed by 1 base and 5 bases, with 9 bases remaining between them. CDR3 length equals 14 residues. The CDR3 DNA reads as TGTGCCAGCAGCTTAGTAATTCAAGACAATGAGCAGTTCTTC. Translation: CASSLVIQDNEQFF.

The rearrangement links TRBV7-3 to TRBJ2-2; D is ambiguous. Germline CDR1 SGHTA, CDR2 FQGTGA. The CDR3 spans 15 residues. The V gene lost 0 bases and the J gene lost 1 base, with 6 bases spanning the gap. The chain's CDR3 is CASSLTTLNTGELFF. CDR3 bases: TGTGCCAGCAGCTTAACTACTCTGAACACCGGGGAGCTGTTTTTT.